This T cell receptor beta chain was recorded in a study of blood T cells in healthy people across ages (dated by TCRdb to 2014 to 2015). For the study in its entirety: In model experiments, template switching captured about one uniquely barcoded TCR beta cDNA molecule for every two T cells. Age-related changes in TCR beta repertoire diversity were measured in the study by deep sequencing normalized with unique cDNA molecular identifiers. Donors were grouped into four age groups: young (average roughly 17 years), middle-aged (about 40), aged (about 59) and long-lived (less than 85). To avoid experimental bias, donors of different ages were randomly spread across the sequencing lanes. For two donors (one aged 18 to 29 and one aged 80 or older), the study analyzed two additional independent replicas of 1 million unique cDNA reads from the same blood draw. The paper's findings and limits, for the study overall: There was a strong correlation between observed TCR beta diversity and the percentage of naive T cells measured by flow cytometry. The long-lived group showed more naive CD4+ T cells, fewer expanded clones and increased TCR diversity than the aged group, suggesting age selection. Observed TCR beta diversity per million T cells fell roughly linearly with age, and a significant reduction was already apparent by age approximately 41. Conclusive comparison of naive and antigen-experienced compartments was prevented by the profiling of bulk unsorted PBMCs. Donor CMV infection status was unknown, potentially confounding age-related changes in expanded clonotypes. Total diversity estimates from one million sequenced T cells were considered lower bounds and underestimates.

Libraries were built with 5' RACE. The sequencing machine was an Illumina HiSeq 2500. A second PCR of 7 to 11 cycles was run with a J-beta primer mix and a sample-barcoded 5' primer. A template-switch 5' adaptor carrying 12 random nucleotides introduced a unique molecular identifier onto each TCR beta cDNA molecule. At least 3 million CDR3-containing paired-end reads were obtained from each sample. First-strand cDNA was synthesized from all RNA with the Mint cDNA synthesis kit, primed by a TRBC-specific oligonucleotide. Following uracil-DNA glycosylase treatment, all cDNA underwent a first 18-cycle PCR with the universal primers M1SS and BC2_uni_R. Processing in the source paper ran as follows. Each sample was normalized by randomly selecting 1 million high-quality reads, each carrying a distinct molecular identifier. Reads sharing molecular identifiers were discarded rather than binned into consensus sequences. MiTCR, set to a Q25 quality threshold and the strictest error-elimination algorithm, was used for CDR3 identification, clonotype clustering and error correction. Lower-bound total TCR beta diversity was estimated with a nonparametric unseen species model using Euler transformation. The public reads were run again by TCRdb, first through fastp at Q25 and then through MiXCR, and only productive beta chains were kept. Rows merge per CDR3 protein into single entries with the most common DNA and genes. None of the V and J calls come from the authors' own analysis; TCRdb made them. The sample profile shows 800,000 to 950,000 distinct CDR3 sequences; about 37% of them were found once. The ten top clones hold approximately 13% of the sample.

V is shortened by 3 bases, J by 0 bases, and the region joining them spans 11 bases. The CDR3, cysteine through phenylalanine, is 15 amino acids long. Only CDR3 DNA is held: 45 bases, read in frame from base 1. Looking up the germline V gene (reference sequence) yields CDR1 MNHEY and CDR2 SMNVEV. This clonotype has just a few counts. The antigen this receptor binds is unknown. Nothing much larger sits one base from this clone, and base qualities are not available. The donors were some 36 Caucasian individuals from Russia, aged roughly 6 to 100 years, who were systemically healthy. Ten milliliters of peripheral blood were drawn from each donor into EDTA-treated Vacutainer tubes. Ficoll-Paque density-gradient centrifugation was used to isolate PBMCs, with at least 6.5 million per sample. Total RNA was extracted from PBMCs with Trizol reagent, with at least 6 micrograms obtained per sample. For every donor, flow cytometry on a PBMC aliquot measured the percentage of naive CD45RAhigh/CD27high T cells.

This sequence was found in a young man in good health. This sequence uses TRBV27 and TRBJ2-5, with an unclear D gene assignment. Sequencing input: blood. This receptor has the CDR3 CASSFGGSHQETQYF. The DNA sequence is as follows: TGTGCCAGCAGTTTTGGTGGCTCACACCAAGAGACCCAGTACTTC.